Below are 17 T cell receptor beta chains sequenced from a single sample in a study of CD8 T cells in ankylosing spondylitis. TCRdb re-called the 5' RACE reads with MiXCR, one entry per CDR3 protein. The sample shows roughly 240,000 distinct CDR3 sequences, 7.5% to 9.5% of them seen only once. The sample taken for sequencing was blood, either unsorted or a sorted T cell fraction (not recorded which). Every receptor here comes from a female donor with ankylosing spondylitis or in good health (not recorded which).

This clonotype was seen repeatedly, ten times or more. The rearrangement links TRBV4-3 to TRBJ2-1; 11 bases are a match to TRBD2. Germline CDR1 and CDR2: LGHNA and YSLEER. This CDR3 is built from 15 residues. V trimming: 1 base; J trimming: 8 bases; junction bases outside the gene matches: 4. The chain's CDR3 is CASSQGSGRADEQFF. CDR3 nucleotide sequence: TGCGCCAGCAGCCAAGGTAGCGGGAGGGCCGATGAGCAGTTCTTC.

At least ten counts were recorded for this clonotype. The genes are TRBV4-3 and TRBJ1-2; D is possibly TRBD1 (5 bases). Per germline, CDR1 LGHNA and CDR2 YSLEER. The CDR3 spans 16 residues. V was shortened by 0 bases and J by 7 bases, with 18 bases between the two germline ends. The CDR3 loop reads CASSQDSRVWDGGYTF. The CDR3 coding sequence is TGCGCCAGCAGCCAAGACTCCAGGGTTTGGGACGGTGGCTACACCTTC.

This clonotype occurred many times. V and J are TRBV12-3 or TRBV12-4 and TRBJ2-3; no definite D call. Trimming left V 3 bases short and J 6 bases short, with 7 bases between. The CDR3 length is 12 residues. The CDR3 DNA reads as TGTGCCAGCAGTTTTTGGGTCGATACGCAGTATTTT. Amino acid sequence: CASSFWVDTQYF.

The rearrangement links TRBV11-2 to TRBJ2-7; 11 bases map to TRBD2. V shed 6 bases, J shed 0 bases, and the junction held 13 bases outside the gene matches. The germline CDR1 and CDR2 sequences are SGHAT and FQNNGV. This CDR3 comprises 18 residues. CDR3 nucleotides: TGTGCCAGCAGTTATATTACGGGGCTAGCGGGAGGCTCCTACGAGCAGTACTTC. As protein: CASSYITGLAGGSYEQYF. The full variable domain, in which reference TRBV11-2 and TRBJ2-7 provide the parts outside the CDR3, is EAGVAQSPRYKIIEKRQSVAFWCNPISGHATLYWYQQILGQGPKLLIQFQNNGVVDDSQLPKDRFSAERLKGVDSTLKIQPAKLEDSAVYLCASSYITGLAGGSYEQYFGPGTRLTVT.

This clonotype was counted many times. The rearrangement joins TRBV5-1 to TRBJ2-3; perhaps TRBD2 as D (6 bases). The ends were cut back, 1 base at V and 6 bases at J, with 12 bases in the middle. The CDR3 is made up of 14 amino acids. CDR1 and CDR2 (germline): SGHRS, YFSETQ. Here the CDR3 reads CASSLTPGADTQYF. CDR3 nucleotide sequence: TGCGCCAGCAGCTTGACACCGGGAGCGGATACGCAGTATTTT.

This clonotype has at least ten counts. The genes are TRBV20-1 and TRBJ2-5; 10 bases agree with TRBD2. The CDR3 length is 15 residues. Germline lookup yields CDR1 DFQATT and CDR2 SNEGSKA (reference sequence). Unmatched junction bases numbered 7, after V lost 5 bases and J lost 1 base. CDR3 amino acids: CSAPQLAGIQETQYF. The CDR3 coding sequence is TGCAGTGCTCCGCAACTAGCGGGGATCCAAGAGACCCAGTACTTC.

This clonotype was counted many times. This chain connects TRBV7-8 to TRBJ2-1; 9 bases are a match to TRBD1. Germline values: CDR1 SGHVS, CDR2 FQNEAQ. The CDR3 covers 15 residues. Trimming cost V 6 bases and J 7 bases; bases outside gene matches: 10. The CDR3 DNA is TGTGCCAGCAGTCTCCGGGACAGGGAAAGGAATGAGCAGTTCTTC. Its protein is CASSLRDRERNEQFF.

This clonotype was seen a single time. This sequence may be a read error, since a much larger clone differs from it by one base. CDR3 loop: CASSNDRGQRLVNEQFF. CDR3 DNA: TGTGCCAGCAGTAACGACAGGGGGCAACGGCTAGTTAATGAGCAGTTCTTC. The genes are TRBV6-2 or TRBV6-3 and TRBJ2-1; 10 bases fit TRBD1. The CDR3 is made up of 17 amino acids. With 5 bases clipped from V and 7 bases from J, the junction kept 14 bases outside the gene matches. CDR1 is MNHEY and CDR2 is SVGEGT in the germline V gene.

This clonotype was seen a single time. Relative to the germline gene, one junction end is altered; a read error may explain this. The V gene is TRBV11-3, the J gene TRBJ2-3; TRBD2 matches at 12 bases. This CDR3 region has 23 residues. Germline V lookup: CDR1 SGHNT, CDR2 YENEEA. CDR3 sequence reads: CASSLVYRGTSGRKAHTTDMQYF. The CDR3 coding sequence is TGTGCCAGCAGCTTAGTGTATCGAGGAACTAGCGGGAGGAAAGCCCATACCACAGATATGCAGTATTTT.

The chain carries TRBV7-8 and TRBJ2-3; 8 positions agree with TRBD2. Germline V gene data show CDR1 as SGHVS and CDR2 as FQNEAQ. Unmatched junction bases numbered 6, after V lost 2 bases and J lost 5 bases. This CDR3 has 15 amino acids. The CDR3 DNA is TGTGCCAGCAGCTTAAATAGCGGGATGATAGATACGCAGTATTTT. It encodes CASSLNSGMIDTQYF.

This clonotype was observed at least ten times. This sequence joins TRBV5-1 and TRBJ1-1; no clear D gene. Germline assignment: CDR1 SGHRS and CDR2 YFSETQ. This CDR3 is 13 amino acids long. V dropped 4 bases and J dropped 1 base, with 8 bases sitting between them. CDR3 loop: CASSVSRNTEAFF. As DNA, the CDR3 is TGCGCCAGCAGCGTATCTCGGAACACTGAAGCTTTCTTT.

The rearrangement joins TRBV7-9 to TRBJ1-1; 7 bases agree with TRBD1. Germline-derived CDR1 and CDR2 are SEHNR and FQNEAQ (reference sequence). This CDR3 is 12 amino acids long. V dropped 1 base and J dropped 10; count of bases not matched to a gene: 3. Here the CDR3 reads CASSLEAGGAFF. In nucleotides, the CDR3 is TGTGCCAGCAGCTTAGAGGCAGGGGGAGCTTTCTTT.

This clonotype was counted at least ten times. This chain links TRBV12-3 or TRBV12-4 with TRBJ2-1, with unresolved D. This CDR3 has 12 residues. V was trimmed by 2 bases and J by 1 base, leaving 0 bases between them. The chain's CDR3 is CASSLSYNEQFF. CDR3 nucleotide sequence: TGTGCCAGCAGTTTATCCTACAATGAGCAGTTCTTC.

Comment on this clonotype: Given a much more abundant clone one base away, this may be a read error. This chain connects TRBV6-5 to TRBJ2-1; D possibly corresponds to TRBD1 (6 bases). This CDR3 region has 12 residues. Germline V gene sequence: CDR1 MNHEY, CDR2 SVGAGI. CDR3 DNA sequence: TGTGCCGGCAGTGGGACAAGGGGTGAGCAGTTCTTC. Residues: CAGSGTRGEQFF.

This clonotype was observed a few times. The chain is built from TRBV6-2 or TRBV6-3 and TRBJ2-7; D ambiguous. The CDR3 covers 15 residues. The V gene lost 5 bases and the J gene lost 5 bases, with 19 bases spanning the gap. The V gene's germline CDR1 is MNHEY and CDR2 SVGEGT. The CDR3 spells CASSTDKGLFHEQYF. CDR3 nucleotides: TGTGCCAGCAGTACCGATAAGGGTCTTTTCCACGAGCAGTACTTC.

This clonotype was recorded many times. The chain links TRBV6-1 to TRBJ2-4; possible D gene TRBD1, 6 bases. The V end was cut by 2 bases, the J end by 0 bases, with 23 bases between. The CDR3 consists of 20 residues. Germline CDR1 MNHNS, CDR2 SASEGT. This CDR3 is CASSEKMGAGSEGAKNIQYF. As DNA, the CDR3 is TGTGCCAGCAGTGAAAAGATGGGGGCAGGGTCAGAAGGAGCCAAAAACATTCAGTACTTC.

This clonotype was counted at least ten times. This chain uses TRBV20-1 with TRBJ2-7; 10 nucleotides align to TRBD2. The CDR3 has 16 residues. The V gene's germline CDR1 is DFQATT and CDR2 SNEGSKA (reference sequence). J lost 2 bases, V lost 6 bases, and 13 bases had no gene match. CDR3 bases: TGCAGTGCCCCCGGCGGGCTAGCGGGAGATCCCTACGAGCAGTACTTC. Translated: CSAPGGLAGDPYEQYF.